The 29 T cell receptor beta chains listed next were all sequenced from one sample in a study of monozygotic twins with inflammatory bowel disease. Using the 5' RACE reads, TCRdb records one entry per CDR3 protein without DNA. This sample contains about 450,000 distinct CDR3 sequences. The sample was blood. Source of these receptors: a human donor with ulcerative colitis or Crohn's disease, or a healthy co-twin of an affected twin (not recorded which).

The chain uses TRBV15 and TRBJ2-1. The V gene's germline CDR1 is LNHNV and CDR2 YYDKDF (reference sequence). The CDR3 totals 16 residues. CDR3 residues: CATSRDFGGPYNEQFF.

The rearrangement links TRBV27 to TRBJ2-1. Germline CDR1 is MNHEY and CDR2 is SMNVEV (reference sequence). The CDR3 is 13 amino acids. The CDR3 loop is CASSPIDLNEQFF.

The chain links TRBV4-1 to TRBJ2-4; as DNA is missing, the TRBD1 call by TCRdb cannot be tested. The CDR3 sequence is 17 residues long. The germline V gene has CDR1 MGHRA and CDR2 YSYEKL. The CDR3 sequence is CASSQVSAGTVKNIQYF.

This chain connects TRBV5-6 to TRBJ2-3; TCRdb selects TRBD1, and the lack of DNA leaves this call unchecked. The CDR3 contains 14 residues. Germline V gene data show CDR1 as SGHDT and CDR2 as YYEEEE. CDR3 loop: CASSSPGTDRTQYF.

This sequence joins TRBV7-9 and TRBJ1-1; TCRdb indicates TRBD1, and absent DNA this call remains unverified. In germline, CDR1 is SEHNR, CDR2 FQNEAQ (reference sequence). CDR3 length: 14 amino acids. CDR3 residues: CASSSTGVGTEAFF.

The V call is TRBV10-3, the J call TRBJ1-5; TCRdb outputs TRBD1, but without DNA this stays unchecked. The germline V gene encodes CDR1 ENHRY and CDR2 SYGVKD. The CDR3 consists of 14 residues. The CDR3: CAIRGQGQYQPQHF.

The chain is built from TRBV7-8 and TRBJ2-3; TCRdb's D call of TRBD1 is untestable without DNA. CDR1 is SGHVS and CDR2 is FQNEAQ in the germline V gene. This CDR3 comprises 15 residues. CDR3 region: CASSSGGRSTDTQYF.

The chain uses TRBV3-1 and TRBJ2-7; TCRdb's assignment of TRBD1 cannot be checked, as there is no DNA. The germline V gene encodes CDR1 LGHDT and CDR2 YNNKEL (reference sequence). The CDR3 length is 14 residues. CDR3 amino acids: CASSLAGQGHEQYF.

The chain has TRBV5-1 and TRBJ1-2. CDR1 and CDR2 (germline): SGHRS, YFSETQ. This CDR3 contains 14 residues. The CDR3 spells CASSLGDKLYGYTF. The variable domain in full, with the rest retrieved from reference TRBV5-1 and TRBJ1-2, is KAGVTQTPRYLIKTRGQQVTLSCSPISGHRSVSWYQQTPGQGLQFLFEYFSETQRNKGNFPGRFSGRQFSNSRSEMNVSTLELGDSALYLCASSLGDKLYGYTFGSGTRLTVV.

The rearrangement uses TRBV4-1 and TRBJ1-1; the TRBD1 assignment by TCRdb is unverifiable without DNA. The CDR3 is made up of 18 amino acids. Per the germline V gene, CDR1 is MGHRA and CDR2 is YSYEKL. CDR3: CASSQGTGTGGRNTEAFF.

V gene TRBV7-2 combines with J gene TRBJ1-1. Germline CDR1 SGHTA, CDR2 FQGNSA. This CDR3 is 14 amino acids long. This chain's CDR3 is CASSSPPMHTEAFF.

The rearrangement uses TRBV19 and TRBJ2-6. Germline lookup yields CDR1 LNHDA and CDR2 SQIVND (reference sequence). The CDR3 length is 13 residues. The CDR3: CASSMPGANVLTF.

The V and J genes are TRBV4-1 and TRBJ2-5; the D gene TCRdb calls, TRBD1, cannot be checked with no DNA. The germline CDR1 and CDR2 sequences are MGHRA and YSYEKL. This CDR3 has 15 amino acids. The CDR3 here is CASSQEGRGRETQYF.

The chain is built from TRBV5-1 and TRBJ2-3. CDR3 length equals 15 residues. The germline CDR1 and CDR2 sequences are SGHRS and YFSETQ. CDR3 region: CASSLEGVGTDTQYF.

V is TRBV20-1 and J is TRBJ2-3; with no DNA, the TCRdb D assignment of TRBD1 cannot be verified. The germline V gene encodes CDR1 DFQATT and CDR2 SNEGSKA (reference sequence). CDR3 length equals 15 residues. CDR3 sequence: CSATPTGWARDTQYF.

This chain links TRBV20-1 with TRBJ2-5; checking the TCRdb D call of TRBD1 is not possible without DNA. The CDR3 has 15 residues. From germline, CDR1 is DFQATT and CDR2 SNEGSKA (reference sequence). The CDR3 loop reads CSAFRTGGLGETQYF.

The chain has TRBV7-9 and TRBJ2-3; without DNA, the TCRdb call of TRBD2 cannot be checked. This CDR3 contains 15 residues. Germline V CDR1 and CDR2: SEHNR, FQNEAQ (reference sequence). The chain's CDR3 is CASSTTGTFTDTQYF.

CDR3 in amino acids: CASSLWPPSRGNEQFF. The J gene is TRBJ2-1, the V gene TRBV5-1; as DNA is missing, the TRBD2 call by TCRdb cannot be tested. This CDR3 is 16 amino acids long. Germline CDR1 is SGHRS and CDR2 is YFSETQ.

The CDR3 reads CASSLSKALPYEQYF. The chain carries TRBV5-1 and TRBJ2-7; there is no DNA to check the TCRdb D call of TRBD2. The CDR3 has 15 residues. In germline, CDR1 is SGHRS, CDR2 YFSETQ.

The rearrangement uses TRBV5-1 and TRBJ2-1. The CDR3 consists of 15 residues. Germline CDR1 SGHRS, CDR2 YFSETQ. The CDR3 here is CASSLGGFAYNEQFF. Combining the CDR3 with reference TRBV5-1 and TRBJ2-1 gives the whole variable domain KAGVTQTPRYLIKTRGQQVTLSCSPISGHRSVSWYQQTPGQGLQFLFEYFSETQRNKGNFPGRFSGRQFSNSRSEMNVSTLELGDSALYLCASSLGGFAYNEQFFGPGTRLTVL.

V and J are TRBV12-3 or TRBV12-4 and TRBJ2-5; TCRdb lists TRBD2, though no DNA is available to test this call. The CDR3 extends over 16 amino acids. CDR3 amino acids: CASSPWTSGGQETQYF.

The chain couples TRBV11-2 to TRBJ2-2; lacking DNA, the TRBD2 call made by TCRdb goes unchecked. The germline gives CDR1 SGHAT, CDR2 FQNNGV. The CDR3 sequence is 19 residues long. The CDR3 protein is CASSSRTSGGAGNTGELFF.

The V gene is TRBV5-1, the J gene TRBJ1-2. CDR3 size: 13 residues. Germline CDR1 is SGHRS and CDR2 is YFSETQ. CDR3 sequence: CASSLGAAYGYTF. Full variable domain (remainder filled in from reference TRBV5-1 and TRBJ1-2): KAGVTQTPRYLIKTRGQQVTLSCSPISGHRSVSWYQQTPGQGLQFLFEYFSETQRNKGNFPGRFSGRQFSNSRSEMNVSTLELGDSALYLCASSLGAAYGYTFGSGTRLTVV.

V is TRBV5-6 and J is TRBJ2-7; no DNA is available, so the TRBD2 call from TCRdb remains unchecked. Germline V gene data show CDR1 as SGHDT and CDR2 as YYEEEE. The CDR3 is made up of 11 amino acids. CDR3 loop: CASSGLYEQYF.

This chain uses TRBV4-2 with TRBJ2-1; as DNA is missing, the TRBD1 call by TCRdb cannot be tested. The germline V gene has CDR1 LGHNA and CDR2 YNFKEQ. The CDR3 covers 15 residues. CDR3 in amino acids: CASSQATGVYNEQFF.

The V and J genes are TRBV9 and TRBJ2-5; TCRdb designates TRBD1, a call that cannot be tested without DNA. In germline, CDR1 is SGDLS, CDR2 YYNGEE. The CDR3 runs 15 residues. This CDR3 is CASSVEGARAETQYF.

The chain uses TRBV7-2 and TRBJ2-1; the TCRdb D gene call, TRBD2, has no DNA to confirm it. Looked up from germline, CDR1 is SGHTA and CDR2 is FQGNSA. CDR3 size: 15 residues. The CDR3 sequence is CASSLTRERGNEQFF.

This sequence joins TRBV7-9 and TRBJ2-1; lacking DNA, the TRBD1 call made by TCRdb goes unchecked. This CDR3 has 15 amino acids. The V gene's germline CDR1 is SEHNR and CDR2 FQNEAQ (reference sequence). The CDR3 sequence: CASSSGQTLRNEQFF.

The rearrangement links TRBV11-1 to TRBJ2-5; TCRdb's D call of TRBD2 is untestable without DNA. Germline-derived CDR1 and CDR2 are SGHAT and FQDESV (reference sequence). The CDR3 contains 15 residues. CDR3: CASSWGLAGTAGQYF.